A single sample is the source of the 32 T cell receptor beta chains below, sequenced in a study of T cell repertoires in cytomegalovirus infection. TCRdb re-called the reads with MiXCR, one entry per CDR3 protein. The sample includes over 300,000 distinct CDR3 sequences, 9.5% seen only once; the top ten take around 4.1%. Sequencing was done on a sample of PBMCs. Receptors were obtained from a human donor in good health (CMV status not recorded). Some clones in this sample may be carry-over from other donors' samples.

This clonotype was counted many times. The rearrangement joins TRBV7-9 to TRBJ1-3; D is ambiguous. The CDR3 is 12 residues long. CDR1 and CDR2 (germline): SEHNR, FQNEAQ (reference sequence). V dropped 6 bases and J dropped 4 bases, with 7 bases sitting between them. CDR3 residues: CASSPRGNTIYF. The CDR3 DNA sequence: TGTGCCAGCAGTCCACGGGGAAACACCATATATTTT.

This clonotype has ten or more counts. J is TRBJ2-7 and V is TRBV7-2; D possibly corresponds to TRBD1 (6 bases). V was shortened by 7 bases and J by 3 bases, with 16 bases between the two germline ends. The CDR3 extends over 14 amino acids. Germline loops: CDR1 SGHTA, CDR2 FQGNSA. In nucleotides, the CDR3 is TGTGCCAGCAATTTACAGGGAAGGGGCTACGAGCAGTACTTC. Translated: CASNLQGRGYEQYF.

This chain links TRBV7-9 with TRBJ2-5; 10 bases match TRBD1. The V and J ends lost 8 bases and 5 bases, in that order; junction bases with no gene match: 8. There are 14 residues in the CDR3. Per the germline V gene, CDR1 is SEHNR and CDR2 is FQNEAQ (reference sequence). CDR3 region: CASSRDRGPETQYF. CDR3 DNA: TGTGCCAGCTCCCGGGACAGGGGTCCGGAGACCCAGTACTTC.

This clonotype has only a few counts. This chain connects TRBV12-3 or TRBV12-4 to TRBJ1-3, with D hard to call. CDR3 length: 13 residues. V dropped 2 bases and J dropped 3 bases, with 5 bases sitting between them. CDR3 residues: CASSLSFGNTIYF. CDR3 sequence (DNA): TGTGCCAGCAGTTTATCTTTTGGAAACACCATATATTTT.

The table lists this clonotype with many counts. This chain joins TRBV12-3 or TRBV12-4 and TRBJ2-7; a possible D gene is TRBD1 (6 bases). The CDR3 spans 15 residues. V lost 4 bases and J 3 bases, leaving 16 bases between the germline ends. In DNA form, the CDR3 reads TGTGCCAGCAGTTCCCCCGGACGCAGGGGCTACGAGCAGTACTTC. Translation gives CASSSPGRRGYEQYF.

The rearrangement uses TRBV7-3 and TRBJ2-2, with D hard to call. The CDR3 runs to 13 residues. V was shortened by 6 bases and J by 4 bases, with 9 bases between the two germline ends. The germline V gene has CDR1 SGHTA and CDR2 FQGTGA. CDR3 nucleotide sequence: TGTGCCAGCAGTTACGGACCCACCGGGGAGCTGTTTTTT. It translates to CASSYGPTGELFF.

In this sample, this clonotype turned up many times. V is TRBV7-2 and J is TRBJ1-1; no firm D call. Trimming cost V 5 bases and J 2 bases, with 9 bases left between them. Germline V gene lookup returns CDR1 SGHTA and CDR2 FQGNSA. The CDR3 runs 13 residues. CDR3 nucleotides: TGTGCCAGCAGCGCCCAGTCTAACACTGAAGCTTTCTTT. This codes for CASSAQSNTEAFF.

This clonotype was counted many times. V usage is TRBV19 and J usage is TRBJ1-5; a weak D match, TRBD1 (6 bases). The V gene lost 2 bases and the J gene lost 0 bases, with 14 bases spanning the gap. The CDR3 loop spans 17 amino acids. Germline V gene data show CDR1 as LNHDA and CDR2 as SQIVND (reference sequence). The CDR3 DNA reads as TGTGCCAGTAGTATAAGAGGACAGATCTATAGCAATCAGCCCCAGCATTTT. It translates to CASSIRGQIYSNQPQHF.

This rearrangement joins TRBV3-1 to TRBJ2-2; 8 nucleotides align to TRBD1. V shed 1 base, J shed 1 base, and the junction held 5 bases outside the gene matches. Looked up from germline, CDR1 is LGHDT and CDR2 is YNNKEL (reference sequence). This CDR3 comprises 17 residues. CDR3 amino acids: CASSQGPGTGNTGELFF. The DNA of the CDR3 is TGTGCCAGCAGCCAAGGGCCTGGGACAGGGAACACCGGGGAGCTGTTTTTT.

This clonotype was seen many times. The chain uses TRBV7-2 and TRBJ2-1, with a possible D match to TRBD2 (6 bases). V was shortened by 6 bases and J by 4 bases, with 19 bases between the two germline ends. This CDR3 has 16 residues. Germline-derived CDR1 and CDR2 are SGHTA and FQGNSA. The CDR3 sequence: CASSLTSSVTYNEQFF. The CDR3 DNA is TGTGCCAGCAGTTTGACCTCTAGCGTTACATACAATGAGCAGTTCTTC.

The rearrangement links TRBV7-2 to TRBJ1-6; unclear D gene. Trimming stripped 3 bases from V and 10 bases from J, with 16 bases between. This CDR3 spans 15 amino acids. Germline lookup yields CDR1 SGHTA and CDR2 FQGNSA. This CDR3 reads CASSLGGYNLSPLHF. Here the CDR3 DNA reads TGTGCCAGCAGCTTGGGAGGGTACAATTTGTCACCCCTCCACTTT.

This clonotype has a handful of counts. Written as DNA, the CDR3 is TGTGCCAGCAGTGAACAGGGGGGCGGGTATGGCTACACCTTC. Translating it yields CASSEQGGGYGYTF. V and J are TRBV25-1 and TRBJ1-2; TRBD1 aligns across 7 bases. Germline CDR1 MGHDK, CDR2 SYGVNS. J gave up 5 bases and V 2 bases, and 5 bases lay outside the gene matches. The CDR3 totals 14 residues.

To note about this clonotype: Germline is not matched at one junction end, which may reflect a read error. The V call is TRBV7-2, the J call TRBJ2-2, with 9 bases that match TRBD2. The germline V gene encodes CDR1 SGHTA and CDR2 FQGNSA. This CDR3 region has 15 residues. CDR3 loop: CASRPFGGGAGDLFF. The CDR3 region has the DNA TGTGCCAGCAGGCCTTTTGGCGGGGGGGCCGGGGACCTGTTTTTT.

In its sample, this clonotype was seen a few times. The chain carries TRBV6-2 or TRBV6-3 and TRBJ1-5, with D uncertain. The germline V gene encodes CDR1 MNHEY and CDR2 SVGEGT. Between the trimmed V and J ends, which lost 4 bases and 2 bases, there was a span of 12 bases. The CDR3 length is 15 residues. This CDR3 reads CASSLSDGGNQPQHF. The CDR3 region has the DNA TGTGCCAGCAGTTTAAGTGATGGAGGCAATCAGCCCCAGCATTTT.

The chain is built from TRBV7-9 and TRBJ2-1; 11 bases map to TRBD2. This CDR3 region has 18 residues. Germline V gene lookup returns CDR1 SEHNR and CDR2 FQNEAQ (reference sequence). V trimming: 5 bases; J trimming: 7 bases; junction bases outside the gene matches: 16. Here the CDR3 reads CASSRPGGSGRAVNEQFF. In DNA, the CDR3 is TGTGCCAGCAGCCGACCGGGAGGTAGCGGGAGGGCCGTGAATGAGCAGTTCTTC.

In regard to this clonotype: One end of the junction does not line up with germline, which may come from a read error. The gene calls are TRBV7-6 and TRBJ2-7, with D possibly matching TRBD1 (6 bases). CDR3 size: 16 residues. Germline CDR1 is SGHVS and CDR2 is FNYEAQ. The CDR3 region has the DNA TGTGCCAGCAGCTTAGCAGACAGGTCAAACTCCTACGAGCAGTATTTC. Translation: CASSLADRSNSYEQYF. Using reference TRBV7-6 and TRBJ2-7 for the parts outside the CDR3, the full variable domain is GAGVSQSPRYKVTKRGQDVALRCDPISGHVSLYWYRQALGQGPEFLTYFNYEAQQDKSGLPNDRFSAERPEGSISTLTIQRTEQRDSAMYRCASSLADRSNSYEQYFGPGTRLTVT.

This clonotype was counted a few times. A much larger clone is a single base away; this may be a read error. V usage is TRBV7-9 and J usage is TRBJ1-1; 10 nucleotides line up with TRBD1. Trimming removed 6 bases from V and 1 base from J; junction bases left unmatched: 2. The CDR3 spans 14 residues. Germline values: CDR1 SEHNR, CDR2 FQNEAQ (reference sequence). CDR3 nucleotides: TGTGCCAGCAGGCGGGACAGGGGGAACACTGAAGCTTTCTTT. Translated: CASRRDRGNTEAFF. Together with reference TRBV7-9 and TRBJ1-1, the CDR3 gives the full variable domain: DTGVSQNPRHKITKRGQNVTFRCDPISEHNRLYWYRQTLGQGPEFLTYFQNEAQLEKSRLLSDRFSAERPKGSFSTLEIQRTEQGDSAMYLCASRRDRGNTEAFFGQGTRLTVV.

This clonotype was counted at least ten times. This chain connects TRBV7-2 to TRBJ2-3; 7 bases fit TRBD2. Germline V gene sequence: CDR1 SGHTA, CDR2 FQGNSA. V was pared by 4 bases and J by 0 bases, with 7 bases of the junction left unmatched. This CDR3 is built from 16 residues. CDR3 sequence (DNA): TGTGCCAGCAGCTCGCGACTAGCCCTAAGCACAGATACGCAGTATTTT. Amino acids: CASSSRLALSTDTQYF.

This clonotype was counted at least ten times. The rearrangement joins TRBV20-1 to TRBJ1-2, with D possibly being TRBD1 (6 bases). The V and J ends lost 6 bases and 5 bases respectively, with 25 bases between them. Germline V gives CDR1 DFQATT, CDR2 SNEGSKA (reference sequence). The CDR3 totals 16 residues. CDR3 nucleotide sequence: TGCAGTGCCATACTCAAAGGGACGGAGACAGGATATGGCTACACCTTC. Amino acids: CSAILKGTETGYGYTF.

CDR3 DNA sequence: TGTGCCAGCAGACTCCGAGACACCGCTAACTATGGCTACACCTTC. As protein: CASRLRDTANYGYTF. The chain joins TRBV2 to TRBJ1-2; D is unclear. Looked up from germline, CDR1 is SNHLY and CDR2 is FYNNEI. V gave up 6 bases and J gave up 0 bases, with 14 bases separating them. This CDR3 has 15 residues.

This chain joins TRBV2 and TRBJ1-1; D might be TRBD1 (5 bases). Germline V lookup: CDR1 SNHLY, CDR2 FYNNEI. This CDR3 spans 13 amino acids. Deletions cut 8 bases from V and 5 bases from J, with 15 bases between. Here the CDR3 reads CASPGGRKTEAFF. As DNA, the CDR3 is TGTGCCAGCCCCGGGGGTAGGAAGACTGAAGCTTTCTTT.

This clonotype was observed at least ten times. The V and J genes are TRBV7-2 and TRBJ1-1, with D possibly matching TRBD1 (5 bases). CDR1 SGHTA and CDR2 FQGNSA come from the germline V gene. V was trimmed by 4 bases and J by 2 bases, leaving 11 bases between them. This CDR3 comprises 14 residues. CDR3 sequence (DNA): TGTGCCAGCAGCTCTACCGGGGCCAACACTGAAGCTTTCTTT. Protein product: CASSSTGANTEAFF.

This clonotype was found many times. The V and J genes are TRBV7-2 and TRBJ1-1; TRBD1 matches at 9 bases. The CDR3 totals 16 residues. Germline CDR1 is SGHTA and CDR2 is FQGNSA. V was pared by 1 base and J by 5 bases, with 8 bases of the junction left unmatched. The CDR3 sequence is CASSLGLGQGSTEAFF. CDR3 nucleotides: TGTGCCAGCAGCTTAGGCCTGGGACAGGGAAGTACTGAAGCTTTCTTT.

There are a few counts of this clonotype. V is TRBV20-1 and J is TRBJ2-3, with a tentative D call TRBD2 (7 bases). V lost 7 bases and J 5 bases, leaving 19 bases between the germline ends. Germline lookup yields CDR1 DFQATT and CDR2 SNEGSKA (reference sequence). The CDR3 consists of 14 residues. Here the CDR3 reads CSESGGAGGDTQYF. The CDR3 nucleotides read TGCAGTGAGTCTGGGGGGGCCGGTGGAGATACGCAGTATTTT.

This clonotype was seen a handful of times. The rearrangement joins TRBV12-3 or TRBV12-4 to TRBJ2-3; the D is unclear. Trimming removed 5 bases at V and 2 bases at J, with 5 bases between. The CDR3 sequence is 12 residues long. The CDR3 region is CASSQITDTQYF. The CDR3 nucleotides read TGTGCCAGCAGTCAAATCACAGATACGCAGTATTTT.

This clonotype was found a few times. The chain combines TRBV6-6 with TRBJ2-1; D could derive from TRBD1 or TRBD2 (5 bases each). Trimming pared 2 bases from V and 12 bases from J, leaving 20 bases between. The CDR3 spans 15 residues. Germline CDR1 reads MNHNY; CDR2 reads SVGAGI (reference sequence). CDR3 DNA sequence: TGTGCCAGCAGTTACGGGGCCGCTACTACGAGGGCGCAGTTCTTC. Translated, it gives CASSYGAATTRAQFF.

The rearrangement links TRBV18 to TRBJ2-6; D perhaps matches TRBD2 (6 bases). This CDR3 contains 20 residues. The germline V gene has CDR1 KGHSH and CDR2 LQKENI. The V gene lost 6 bases and the J gene lost 2 bases, with 26 bases spanning the gap. The DNA for the CDR3 is TGTGCCAGCTCCCCATGGAATCTGGACGGCCCGGGAGCTGGGGCCAACGTCCTGACTTTC. As protein: CASSPWNLDGPGAGANVLTF.

This clonotype was counted ten times or more. The chain joins TRBV24-1 to TRBJ2-2; 9 nucleotides line up with TRBD1. This CDR3 comprises 17 residues. The germline V gene has CDR1 KGHDR and CDR2 SFDVKD. Trimming took 3 bases from V and 3 from J; bases not matched to a gene: 7. DNA for the CDR3: TGTGCCACCAGTGATAATCCGGGACAGGGATACACCGGGGAGCTGTTTTTT. Protein product: CATSDNPGQGYTGELFF.

The genes are TRBV7-6 and TRBJ2-1; 8 bases are a match to TRBD2. V shed 0 bases and J 7 bases; nucleotides not matched to a gene: 8. CDR3 length: 16 residues. Germline V lookup: CDR1 SGHVS, CDR2 FNYEAQ. Here the CDR3 DNA reads TGTGCCAGCAGCTTAGCAGGAGCGGGAGCAAGGAATGAGCAGTTCTTC. Translation gives CASSLAGAGARNEQFF.

The sample holds many counts of this clonotype. The CDR3 sequence: CASSSPSGRVDTQYF. The CDR3 DNA follows: TGTGCCAGCAGCTCACCTTCGGGCCGAGTCGATACGCAGTATTTT. The chain carries TRBV7-9 and TRBJ2-3, with no clear D. Germline lookup yields CDR1 SEHNR and CDR2 FQNEAQ (reference sequence). V lost 4 bases to trimming and J lost 6 bases, with 17 bases between them. The CDR3 spans 15 residues.

The chain's CDR3 is CASSYRQELALDEQFF. The CDR3 DNA sequence: TGCGCCAGCAGCTATAGACAGGAACTAGCGTTGGATGAGCAGTTCTTC. This chain connects TRBV5-1 to TRBJ2-1; D is possibly TRBD2 (7 bases). Germline V gives CDR1 SGHRS, CDR2 YFSETQ. This CDR3 contains 16 residues. V lost 3 bases and J 8 bases, leaving 21 bases between the germline ends. Complete variable domain (other parts from reference TRBV5-1 and TRBJ2-1): KAGVTQTPRYLIKTRGQQVTLSCSPISGHRSVSWYQQTPGQGLQFLFEYFSETQRNKGNFPGRFSGRQFSNSRSEMNVSTLELGDSALYLCASSYRQELALDEQFFGPGTRLTVL.

The chain recombines TRBV14 with TRBJ2-3, with a tentative D call TRBD2 (6 bases). V lost 0 bases to trimming and J lost 2 bases, with 15 bases between them. This CDR3 is 17 amino acids long. The germline CDR1 and CDR2 sequences are SGHDN and FVKESK. CDR3 loop: CASSQDPAGTYTDTQYF. CDR3 nucleotide sequence: TGTGCCAGCAGCCAAGACCCAGCAGGGACTTACACAGATACGCAGTATTTT.